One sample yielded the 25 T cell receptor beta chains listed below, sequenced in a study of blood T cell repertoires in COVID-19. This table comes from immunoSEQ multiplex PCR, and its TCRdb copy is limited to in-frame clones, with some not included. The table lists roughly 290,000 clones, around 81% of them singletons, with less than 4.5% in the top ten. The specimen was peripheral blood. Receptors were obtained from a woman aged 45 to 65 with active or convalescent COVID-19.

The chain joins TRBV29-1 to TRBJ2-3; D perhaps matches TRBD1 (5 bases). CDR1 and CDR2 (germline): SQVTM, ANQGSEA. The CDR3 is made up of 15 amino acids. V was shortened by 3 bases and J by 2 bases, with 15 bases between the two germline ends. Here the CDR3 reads CSVEGLAGNTDTQYF. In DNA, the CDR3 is TGCAGCGTTGAGGGTTTGGCAGGGAACACAGATACGCAGTATTTT.

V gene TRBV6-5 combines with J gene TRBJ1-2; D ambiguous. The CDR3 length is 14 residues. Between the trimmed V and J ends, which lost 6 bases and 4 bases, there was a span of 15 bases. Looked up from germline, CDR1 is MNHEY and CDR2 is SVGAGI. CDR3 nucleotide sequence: TGTGCCAGCAGCCCAGAAGGAGGCAGCTATGGCTACACCTTC. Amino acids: CASSPEGGSYGYTF.

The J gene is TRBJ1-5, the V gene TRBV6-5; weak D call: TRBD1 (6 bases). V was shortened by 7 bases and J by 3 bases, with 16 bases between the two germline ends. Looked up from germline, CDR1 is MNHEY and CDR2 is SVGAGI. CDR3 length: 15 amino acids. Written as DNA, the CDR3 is TGTGCCAGCACCGAATTTGGACAGCTCAATCAGCCCCAGCATTTT. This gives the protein CASTEFGQLNQPQHF.

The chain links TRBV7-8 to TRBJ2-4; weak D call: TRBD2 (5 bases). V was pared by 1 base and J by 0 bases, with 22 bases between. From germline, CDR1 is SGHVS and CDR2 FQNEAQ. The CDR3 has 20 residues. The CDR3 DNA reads TGTGCCAGCAGCTTAGACCCCCCAGCGGATCCTATACTAGCCAAAAACATTCAGTACTTC. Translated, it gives CASSLDPPADPILAKNIQYF.

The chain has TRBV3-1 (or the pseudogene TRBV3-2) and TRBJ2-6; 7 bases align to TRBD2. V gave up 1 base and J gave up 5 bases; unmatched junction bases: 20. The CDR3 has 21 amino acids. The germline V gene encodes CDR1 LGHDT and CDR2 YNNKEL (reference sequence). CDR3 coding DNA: TGTGCCAGCAGCCAAGTTCGCATTTGGTGGGAGGGCCGGTTCAGGGCCAACGTCCTGACTTTC. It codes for CASSQVRIWWEGRFRANVLTF.

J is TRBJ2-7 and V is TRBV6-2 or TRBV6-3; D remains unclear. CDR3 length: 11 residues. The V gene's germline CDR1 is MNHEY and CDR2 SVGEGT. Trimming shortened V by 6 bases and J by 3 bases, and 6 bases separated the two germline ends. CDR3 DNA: TGTGCCAGCAGCGTTAGCTACGAGCAGTACTTC. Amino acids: CASSVSYEQYF.

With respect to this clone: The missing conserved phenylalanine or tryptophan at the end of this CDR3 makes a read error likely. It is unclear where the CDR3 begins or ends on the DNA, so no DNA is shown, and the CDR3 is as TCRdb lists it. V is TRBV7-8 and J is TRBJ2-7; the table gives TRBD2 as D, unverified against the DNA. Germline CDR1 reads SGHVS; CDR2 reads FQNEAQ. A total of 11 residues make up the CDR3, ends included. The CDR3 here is CASSHTIRCGS.

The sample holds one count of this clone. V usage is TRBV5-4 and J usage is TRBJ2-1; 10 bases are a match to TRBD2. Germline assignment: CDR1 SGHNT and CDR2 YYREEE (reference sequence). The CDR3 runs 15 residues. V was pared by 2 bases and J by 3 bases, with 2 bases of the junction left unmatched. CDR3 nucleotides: TGTGCCAGCAGCTTAGCGGGAGGGGGCTACAATGAGCAGTTCTTC. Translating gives CASSLAGGGYNEQFF. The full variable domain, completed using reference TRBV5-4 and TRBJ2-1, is ETGVTQSPTHLIKTRGQQVTLRCSSQSGHNTVSWYQQALGQGPQFIFQYYREEENGRGNFPPRFSGLQFPNYSSELNVNALELDDSALYLCASSLAGGGYNEQFFGPGTRLTVL.

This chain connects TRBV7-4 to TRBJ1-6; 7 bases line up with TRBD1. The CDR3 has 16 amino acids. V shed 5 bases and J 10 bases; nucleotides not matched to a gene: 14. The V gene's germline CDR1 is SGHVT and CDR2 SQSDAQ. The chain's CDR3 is CASSPKTGLVGSPLHF. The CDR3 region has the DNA TGTGCCAGCAGCCCTAAGACAGGGTTGGTTGGGTCACCCCTCCACTTT.

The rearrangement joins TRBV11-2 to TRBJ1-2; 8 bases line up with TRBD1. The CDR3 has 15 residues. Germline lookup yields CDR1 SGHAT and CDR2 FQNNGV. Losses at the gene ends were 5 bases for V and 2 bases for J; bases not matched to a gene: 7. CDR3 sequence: CASSVRQGRNYGYTF. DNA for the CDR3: TGTGCCAGCAGCGTCCGACAGGGGAGAAACTATGGCTACACCTTC. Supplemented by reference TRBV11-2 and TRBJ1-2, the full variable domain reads EAGVAQSPRYKIIEKRQSVAFWCNPISGHATLYWYQQILGQGPKLLIQFQNNGVVDDSQLPKDRFSAERLKGVDSTLKIQPAKLEDSAVYLCASSVRQGRNYGYTFGSGTRLTVV.

The CDR3 spells CASGQGHGYTF. In DNA form, the CDR3 reads TGTGCCAGCGGACAGGGCCATGGCTACACCTTC. V and J are TRBV10-3 and TRBJ1-2; 8 bases agree with TRBD1. The germline CDR1 and CDR2 sequences are ENHRY and SYGVKD. This CDR3 is 11 amino acids long. The trim removed 10 bases at V and 6 bases at J, leaving 4 bases unmatched.

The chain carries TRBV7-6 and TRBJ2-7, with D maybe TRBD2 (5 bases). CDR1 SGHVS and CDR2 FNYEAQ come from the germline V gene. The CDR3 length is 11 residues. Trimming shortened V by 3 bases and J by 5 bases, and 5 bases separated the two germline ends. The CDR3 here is CASSLGDEQYF. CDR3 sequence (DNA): TGTGCCAGCAGCTTGGGAGACGAGCAGTACTTC.

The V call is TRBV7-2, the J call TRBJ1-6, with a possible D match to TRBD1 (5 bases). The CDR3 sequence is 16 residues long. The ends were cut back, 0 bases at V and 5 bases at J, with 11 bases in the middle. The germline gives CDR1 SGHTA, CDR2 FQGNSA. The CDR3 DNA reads TGTGCCAGCAGCTTAGCGAGGCCGGACAATAATTCACCCCTCCACTTT. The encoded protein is CASSLARPDNNSPLHF.

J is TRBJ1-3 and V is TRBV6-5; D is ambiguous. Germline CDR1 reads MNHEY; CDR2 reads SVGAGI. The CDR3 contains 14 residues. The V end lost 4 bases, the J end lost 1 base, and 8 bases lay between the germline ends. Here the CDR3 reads CASSSTMSGNTIYF. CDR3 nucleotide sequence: TGTGCCAGCAGTTCAACAATGTCTGGAAACACCATATATTTT.

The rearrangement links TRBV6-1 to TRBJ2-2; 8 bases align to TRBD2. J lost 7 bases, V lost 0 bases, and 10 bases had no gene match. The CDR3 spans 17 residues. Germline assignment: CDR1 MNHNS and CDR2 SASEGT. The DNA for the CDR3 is TGTGCCAGCAGTGAAGCGCCTCCGGGAGGGCAAGGCGGGGAGCTGTTTTTT. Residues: CASSEAPPGGQGGELFF.

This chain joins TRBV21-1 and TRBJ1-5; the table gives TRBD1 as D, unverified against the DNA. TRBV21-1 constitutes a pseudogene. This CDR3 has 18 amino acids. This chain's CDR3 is CASSGRDRRFPSNQPQHF. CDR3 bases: TGTGCCAGCAGCGGCCGGGACAGGCGATTCCCTAGCAATCAGCCCCAGCATTTT.

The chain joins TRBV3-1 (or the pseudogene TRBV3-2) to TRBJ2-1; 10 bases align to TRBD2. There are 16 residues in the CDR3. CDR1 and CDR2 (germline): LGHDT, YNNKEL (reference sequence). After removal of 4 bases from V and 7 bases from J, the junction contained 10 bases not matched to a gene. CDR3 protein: CASSRAGGLDRNEQFF. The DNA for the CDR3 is TGTGCCAGCAGCCGAGCGGGAGGGCTAGACAGGAATGAGCAGTTCTTC.

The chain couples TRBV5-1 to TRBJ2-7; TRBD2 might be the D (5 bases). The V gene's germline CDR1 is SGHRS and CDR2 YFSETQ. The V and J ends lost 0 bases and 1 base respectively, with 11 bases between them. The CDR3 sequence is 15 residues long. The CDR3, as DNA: TGCGCCAGCAGCTTGGTCGGGGAACCATCCTACGAGCAGTACTTC. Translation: CASSLVGEPSYEQYF.

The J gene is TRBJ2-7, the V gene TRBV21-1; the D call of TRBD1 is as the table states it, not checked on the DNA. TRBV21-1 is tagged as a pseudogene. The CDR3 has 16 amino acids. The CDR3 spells CASSKGVRGLRYEQYF. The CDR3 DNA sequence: TGTGCCAGCAGCAAAGGTGTCAGGGGGCTGCGCTACGAGCAGTACTTC.

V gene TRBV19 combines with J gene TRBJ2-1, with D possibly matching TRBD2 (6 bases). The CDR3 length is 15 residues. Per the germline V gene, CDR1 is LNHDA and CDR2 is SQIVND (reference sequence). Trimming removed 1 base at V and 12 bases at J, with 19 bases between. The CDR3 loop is CASSIVGFRELGQFF. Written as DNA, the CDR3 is TGTGCCAGTAGTATAGTTGGTTTCCGGGAGTTGGGGCAGTTCTTC.

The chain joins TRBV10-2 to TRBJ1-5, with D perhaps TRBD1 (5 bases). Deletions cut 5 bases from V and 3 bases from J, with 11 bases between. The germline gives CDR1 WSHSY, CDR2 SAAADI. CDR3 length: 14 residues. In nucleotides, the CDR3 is TGCGCCAGCAGTACCAGGGTGGTCAATCAGCCCCAGCATTTT. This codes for CASSTRVVNQPQHF.

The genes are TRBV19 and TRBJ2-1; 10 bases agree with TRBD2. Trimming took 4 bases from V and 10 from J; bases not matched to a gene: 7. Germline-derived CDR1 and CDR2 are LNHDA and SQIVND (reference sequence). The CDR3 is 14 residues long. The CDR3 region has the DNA TGTGCCAGTAGTAGGGGACTAGCGCCCCCCGAGCAGTTCTTC. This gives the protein CASSRGLAPPEQFF.

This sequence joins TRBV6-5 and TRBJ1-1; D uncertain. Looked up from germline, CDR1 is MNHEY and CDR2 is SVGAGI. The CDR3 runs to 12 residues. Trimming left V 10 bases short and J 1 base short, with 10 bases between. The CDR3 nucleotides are TGTGCCACGGGGAGAGGGAACACTGAAGCTTTCTTT. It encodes CATGRGNTEAFF.

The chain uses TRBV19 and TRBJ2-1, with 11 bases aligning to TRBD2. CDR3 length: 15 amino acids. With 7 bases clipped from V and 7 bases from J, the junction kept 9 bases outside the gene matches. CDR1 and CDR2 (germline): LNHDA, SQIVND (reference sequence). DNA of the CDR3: TGTGCCAGTAACCTCCGGGGACTAGCGGAAAATGAGCAGTTCTTC. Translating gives CASNLRGLAENEQFF.

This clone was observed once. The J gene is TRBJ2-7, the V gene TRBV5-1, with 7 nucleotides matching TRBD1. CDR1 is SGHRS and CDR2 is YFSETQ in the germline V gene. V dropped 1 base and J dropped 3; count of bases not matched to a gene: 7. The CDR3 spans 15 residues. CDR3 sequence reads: CASSLSWDSLYEQYF. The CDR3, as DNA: TGCGCCAGCAGCTTGTCGTGGGACAGCCTCTACGAGCAGTACTTC.